This T cell receptor beta chain came from a study of T cell responses to AZD1222 COVID-19 vaccine. The method was immunoSEQ multiplex PCR; TCRdb's version includes in-frame clones alone and lacks a portion of them. The data contain about 140,000 clones, roughly 90% of them singletons. CDR1 MNHEY and CDR2 SVGEGT come from the germline V gene. The V and J ends lost 2 bases and 3 bases, in that order; junction bases with no gene match: 0. The CDR3 has 14 amino acids. The origin of this receptor is an adult who received the AZD1222 COVID-19 vaccine. The sequencing here drew on peripheral blood, taken 28 days after the second AZD1222 dose. The gene calls are TRBV6-2 or TRBV6-3 and TRBJ2-7, with 11 bases identical to TRBD1. The CDR3 loop reads CASSYGTGGYEQYF. DNA of the CDR3: TGTGCCAGCAGTTACGGGACAGGGGGCTACGAGCAGTACTTC.